This paragraph covers one T cell receptor beta chain sequence. Its target is not known. With no exceptions, donors were healthy Caucasians. The data are from a study of identical twins. Study-level results: Donors were not followed over many years; analysis was cross-sectional. In cord blood, abundant beta clonotypes had fewer insertions; memory showed no trend.

TCRdb independently ran MiXCR on the 5' RACE reads; one entry per CDR3 protein. This sample has under 450,000 distinct CDR3 sequences, with roughly 18% found just once. Germline V gene sequence: CDR1 SGHRS, CDR2 YFSETQ. V was pared by 3 bases and J by 2 bases, with 9 bases between. The CDR3 loop spans 13 amino acids. The chain is built from TRBV5-1 and TRBJ2-7, with D perhaps matching TRBD2 (5 bases). This receptor was obtained from a man between 45 and 60 years old in good health. The sample taken for sequencing was naive T cells sorted from blood. CDR3 amino acids: CASSSAGPYEQYF. The CDR3 nucleotides read TGCGCCAGCAGCTCGGCGGGCCCCTACGAGCAGTACTTC.